These 18 T cell receptor beta chains were all obtained from the same sample, sequenced in a study of T cell changes during pregnancy in multiple sclerosis. TCRdb keeps only in-frame clones here, not all; method: immunoSEQ multiplex PCR. The data show 30,000 to 35,000 clones, with 90% seen just once and roughly 4.5% held by the top ten. The sample here was CD8+ T cells from peripheral blood mononuclear cells, taken after pregnancy. All receptors come from a female donor with multiple sclerosis, enrolled in a pregnancy study.

The V and J genes are TRBV19 and TRBJ2-7, with 8 bases lining up with TRBD1. Per germline, CDR1 LNHDA and CDR2 SQIVND (reference sequence). The V gene end was trimmed by 4 bases and the J gene end by 2 bases; junction bases not matched to a gene: 10. The CDR3 consists of 16 residues. The CDR3 nucleotides read TGTGCCAGTAGTACCACTTCAGGGGGCACACCCTACGAGCAGTACTTC. Amino acids: CASSTTSGGTPYEQYF. Together with reference TRBV19 and TRBJ2-7, the CDR3 gives the full variable domain: DGGITQSPKYLFRKEGQNVTLSCEQNLNHDAMYWYRQDPGQGLRLIYYSQIVNDFQKGDIAEGYSVSREKKESFPLTVTSAQKNPTAFYLCASSTTSGGTPYEQYFGPGTRLTVT.

This clone was picked up a small number of times. The gene calls are TRBV19 and TRBJ2-3; 11 positions match TRBD1. Germline CDR1 reads LNHDA; CDR2 reads SQIVND (reference sequence). The CDR3 runs 14 residues. Trimming cost V 5 bases and J 4 bases; bases outside gene matches: 2. CDR3: CASSEGQGADTQYF. Here the CDR3 DNA reads TGTGCCAGTAGTGAGGGACAGGGGGCAGATACGCAGTATTTT.

The CDR3 DNA reads as TGTGCCAGCAGCACGGGACAGTCAGGCACTGAAGCTTTCTTT. This encodes CASSTGQSGTEAFF. The chain employs TRBV7-9 and TRBJ1-1, with 7 nucleotides matching TRBD1. The CDR3 runs to 14 residues. Germline CDR1 and CDR2: SEHNR and FQNEAQ (reference sequence). V was clipped by 5 bases and J by 4 bases; unmatched bases: 7.

The chain is built from TRBV5-4 and TRBJ2-5; 9 bases align to TRBD2. The V gene's germline CDR1 is SGHNT and CDR2 YYREEE (reference sequence). V lost 0 bases and J lost 2; bases outside the gene matches: 17. The CDR3 is made up of 20 amino acids. CDR3 sequence: CASSLAYSSGEPLRQETQYF. DNA of the CDR3: TGTGCCAGCAGCTTGGCCTATTCTAGCGGGGAGCCGCTACGGCAAGAGACCCAGTACTTC.

The chain combines TRBV5-4 with TRBJ1-2; possible D gene TRBD1, 6 bases. The CDR3 is 14 amino acids. V lost 2 bases and J 7 bases, leaving 15 bases between the germline ends. Germline CDR1 is SGHNT and CDR2 is YYREEE (reference sequence). This chain's CDR3 is CASSLFGEGVGYTF. The CDR3 DNA follows: TGTGCCAGCAGCTTATTCGGGGAGGGGGTTGGCTACACCTTC.

The V and J genes are TRBV19 and TRBJ2-1; TRBD2 might be the D (6 bases). In germline, CDR1 is LNHDA, CDR2 SQIVND (reference sequence). The CDR3 is made up of 15 amino acids. V was pared by 4 bases and J by 8 bases, with 18 bases between. The CDR3 loop is CASSTPGGPMYEQFF. CDR3 nucleotide sequence: TGTGCCAGTAGTACACCCGGGGGTCCTATGTATGAGCAGTTCTTC. The full variable domain, in which reference TRBV19 and TRBJ2-1 provide the parts outside the CDR3, is DGGITQSPKYLFRKEGQNVTLSCEQNLNHDAMYWYRQDPGQGLRLIYYSQIVNDFQKGDIAEGYSVSREKKESFPLTVTSAQKNPTAFYLCASSTPGGPMYEQFFGPGTRLTVL.

This chain's CDR3 is CASSTGGDSYGYTF. In nucleotides, the CDR3 is TGTGCCAGCAGCACCGGGGGGGACAGCTATGGCTACACCTTC. The V and J genes are TRBV11-2 and TRBJ1-2, with 7 bases aligning to TRBD1. V shed 5 bases, J shed 4 bases, and the junction held 7 bases outside the gene matches. This CDR3 spans 14 amino acids. Germline values: CDR1 SGHAT, CDR2 FQNNGV.

Only a few counts were recorded for this clone. V gene TRBV6-4 combines with J gene TRBJ2-3, with 9 bases identical to TRBD2. V dropped 3 bases and J dropped 0; count of bases not matched to a gene: 1. CDR1 and CDR2 from the germline V gene are MRHNA and SNTAGT. This CDR3 region has 15 residues. This CDR3 is CASSDAGGSTDTQYF. The CDR3 region has the DNA TGTGCCAGCAGTGATGCGGGGGGGAGCACAGATACGCAGTATTTT.

This chain links TRBV30 with TRBJ1-2; D unclear. Germline lookup yields CDR1 GTSNPN and CDR2 SVGIG (reference sequence). V lost 1 base and J lost 4, with 10 bases in between. The CDR3 consists of 13 residues. DNA for the CDR3: TGTGCCTGGAGTGACGGGGAAAGCTATGGCTACACCTTC. It is translated as CAWSDGESYGYTF.

V is TRBV7-2 and J is TRBJ2-1; D possibly corresponds to TRBD2 (6 bases). CDR1 SGHTA and CDR2 FQGNSA come from the germline V gene. The CDR3 extends over 16 amino acids. The V end was cut by 2 bases, the J end by 0 bases, with 11 bases between. CDR3 coding DNA: TGTGCCAGCAGCTTATCCGCGGGGAGCTCCTACAATGAGCAGTTCTTC. Its translation: CASSLSAGSSYNEQFF.

This chain links TRBV9 with TRBJ1-2; perhaps TRBD1 as D (5 bases). The CDR3 loop spans 15 amino acids. The germline gives CDR1 SGDLS, CDR2 YYNGEE. V was trimmed by 4 bases and J by 6 bases, leaving 19 bases between them. The DNA of the CDR3 is TGTGCCAGCAGCCCTCTTGACACAGGTTTAGATGGCTACACCTTC. The encoded protein is CASSPLDTGLDGYTF.

This clone was recorded once. CDR3 protein: CSGRRGGPPDTQYF. As DNA, the CDR3 is TGCAGCGGTCGGCGGGGGGGCCCCCCAGATACGCAGTATTTT. The gene calls are TRBV29-1 and TRBJ2-3, with TRBD2 matching over 9 bases. The CDR3 totals 14 residues. V lost 7 bases, J lost 4 bases, and 9 bases stayed unmatched. Per germline, CDR1 SQVTM and CDR2 ANQGSEA.

The rearrangement links TRBV6-5 to TRBJ2-1; 9 bases are a match to TRBD2. Trimming removed 3 bases from V and 1 base from J; junction bases left unmatched: 4. The CDR3 length is 16 residues. The V gene's germline CDR1 is MNHEY and CDR2 SVGAGI. CDR3 nucleotide sequence: TGTGCCAGCAGTTATGGGGCGGGGGGGTCCTACAATGAGCAGTTCTTC. It codes for CASSYGAGGSYNEQFF.

The chain joins TRBV5-4 to TRBJ1-1, with D unclear. The CDR3 extends over 12 amino acids. Trimming stripped 4 bases from V and 1 base from J, with 5 bases between. CDR1 is SGHNT and CDR2 is YYREEE in the germline V gene (reference sequence). CDR3 in DNA: TGTGCCAGCAGCGCGGGGAACACTGAAGCTTTCTTT. This encodes CASSAGNTEAFF.

About this clone: Its ends do not fully match the called genes, so a read error is possible. The rearrangement uses TRBV13 and TRBJ2-5, with TRBD2 matching over 10 bases. The length of the CDR3 is 12 residues. The germline gives CDR1 PRHDT, CDR2 FYEKMQ (reference sequence). The CDR3 nucleotides are TGTGCCAGCAGCTCGAGCGGGGGGGCCCGGCACTTC. Encoded protein: CASSSSGGARHF. The full variable domain, with the rest looked up from reference TRBV13 and TRBJ2-5, is AAGVIQSPRHLIKEKRETATLKCYPIPRHDTVYWYQQGPGQDPQFLISFYEKMQSDKGSIPDRFSAQQFSDYHSELNMSSLELGDSALYFCASSSSGGARHFGPGTRLLVL.

This clone has more than one count but fewer than ten. The chain employs TRBV10-3 and TRBJ2-5, with D unresolved. Per the germline V gene, CDR1 is ENHRY and CDR2 is SYGVKD. The ends were cut back, 2 bases at V and 2 bases at J, with 12 bases in the middle. The CDR3 sequence is 15 residues long. The CDR3 nucleotides read TGTGCCATCAGTGAGAGAGGAGACGAACAAGAGACCCAGTACTTC. This codes for CAISERGDEQETQYF.

The CDR3 sequence is CAISEGAAYEQYF. CDR3 DNA: TGTGCCATCAGTGAGGGGGCAGCCTACGAGCAGTACTTC. The chain joins TRBV10-3 to TRBJ2-7, with D perhaps TRBD1 (5 bases). In germline, CDR1 is ENHRY, CDR2 SYGVKD. Trimming stripped 2 bases from V and 2 bases from J, with 7 bases between. This CDR3 has 13 amino acids.

This clone appeared once. The J gene is TRBJ1-6, the V gene TRBV19; D is perhaps TRBD1 (5 bases). This CDR3 has 15 residues. The V end was cut by 7 bases, the J end by 3 bases, with 13 bases between. Germline CDR1 and CDR2: LNHDA and SQIVND (reference sequence). Written as DNA, the CDR3 is TGTGCCAGTAAGACAGCGCCTAACTATAATTCACCCCTCCACTTT. Translation: CASKTAPNYNSPLHF.